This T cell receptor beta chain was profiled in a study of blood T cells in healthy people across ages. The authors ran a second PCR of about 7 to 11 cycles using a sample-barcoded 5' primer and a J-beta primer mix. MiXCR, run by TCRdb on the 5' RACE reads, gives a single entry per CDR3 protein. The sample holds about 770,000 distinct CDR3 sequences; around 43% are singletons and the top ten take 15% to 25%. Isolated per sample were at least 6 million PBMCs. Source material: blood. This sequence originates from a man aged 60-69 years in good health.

CDR3 sequence: CSAKTSGGTDTQYF. CDR3 coding DNA: TGCAGTGCTAAAACTAGCGGGGGCACAGATACGCAGTATTTT. The chain joins TRBV20-1 to TRBJ2-3; 10 nucleotides agree with TRBD2. The CDR3 loop spans 14 amino acids. Germline V lookup: CDR1 DFQATT, CDR2 SNEGSKA (reference sequence). V lost 4 bases to trimming and J lost 1 base; unmatched junction nucleotides: 2.